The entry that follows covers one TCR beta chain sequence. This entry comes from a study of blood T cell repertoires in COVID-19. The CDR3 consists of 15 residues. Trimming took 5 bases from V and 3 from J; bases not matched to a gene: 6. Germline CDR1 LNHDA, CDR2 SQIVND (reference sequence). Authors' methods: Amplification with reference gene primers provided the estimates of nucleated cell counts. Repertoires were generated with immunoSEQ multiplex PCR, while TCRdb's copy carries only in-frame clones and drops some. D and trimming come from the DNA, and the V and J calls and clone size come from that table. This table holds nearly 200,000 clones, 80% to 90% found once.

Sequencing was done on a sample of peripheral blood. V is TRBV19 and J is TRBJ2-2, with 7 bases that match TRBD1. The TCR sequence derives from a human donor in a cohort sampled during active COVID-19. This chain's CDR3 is CASSHLTGDTGELFF. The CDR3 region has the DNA TGTGCCAGTAGTCACCTTACAGGGGACACCGGGGAGCTGTTTTTT.